What follows are 21 T cell receptor beta chains derived from one specimen sequenced in a study of T cells in narcolepsy. Generated by immunoSEQ multiplex PCR, the TCRdb table keeps only in-frame clones and is missing some. Here the sample spans fewer than 40,000 clones, approximately 80% being singletons. Specimen: CD45RA- memory CD4+ T cells from PBMCs. The receptors derive from a human donor with narcolepsy.

The rearrangement links TRBV27 to TRBJ1-1; 7 bases align to TRBD1. CDR1 MNHEY and CDR2 SMNVEV come from the germline V gene (reference sequence). V lost 4 bases to trimming and J lost 0 bases; unmatched junction nucleotides: 5. The length of the CDR3 is 15 residues. The CDR3 DNA follows: TGTGCCAGCAGTTCACCGGGACAGATGAACACTGAAGCTTTCTTT. Protein product: CASSSPGQMNTEAFF.

This chain connects TRBV9 to TRBJ1-2, with D unresolved. The CDR3 is made up of 11 amino acids. Germline V gene data show CDR1 as SGDLS and CDR2 as YYNGEE. The V gene lost 7 bases and the J gene lost 5 bases, with 9 bases spanning the gap. The CDR3 nucleotides read TGTGCCAGCCGGAGAGAGTATGGCTACACCTTC. Its protein product is CASRREYGYTF. Full variable domain (rest looked up from reference TRBV9 and TRBJ1-2): DSGVTQTPKHLITATGQRVTLRCSPRSGDLSVYWYQQSLDQGLQFLIQYYNGEERAKGNILERFSAQQFPDLHSELNLSSLELGDSALYFCASRREYGYTFGSGTRLTVV.

The J gene is TRBJ1-1, the V gene TRBV10-1, with TRBD1 matching over 7 bases. Germline values: CDR1 WNHNN, CDR2 SYGVQD (reference sequence). The V and J ends lost 6 bases and 1 base, in that order; junction bases with no gene match: 2. The CDR3 runs 13 residues. The CDR3 reads CASRQGTNTEAFF. The CDR3 DNA sequence: TGCGCCAGCAGACAGGGGACGAACACTGAAGCTTTCTTT.

This clone was observed a handful of times. The chain is built from TRBV5-3 and TRBJ1-5; maybe TRBD1 (5 bases). TRBV5-3 is assigned to the ORF class and has an uncertain function. The CDR3 covers 17 residues. Trimming removed 0 bases from V and 0 bases from J, with 13 bases in between. The CDR3 DNA reads TGTGCCAGAAGCTTGGGCAGGGCCACGTATAGCAATCAGCCCCAGCATTTT. Amino acid sequence: CARSLGRATYSNQPQHF.

This clone was counted a few times. This chain links TRBV2 with TRBJ2-7; D possibly corresponds to TRBD2 (6 bases). This CDR3 spans 13 amino acids. Germline loops: CDR1 SNHLY, CDR2 FYNNEI. Trimming removed 8 bases from V and 6 bases from J, with 17 bases in between. CDR3 amino acids: CASGPVGGPEQYF. As DNA, the CDR3 is TGTGCCAGCGGACCCGTTGGAGGGCCCGAGCAGTACTTC.

The chain has TRBV4-1 and TRBJ2-1; 7 nucleotides line up with TRBD2. This CDR3 comprises 17 residues. Germline trimming cut 0 bases from V and 0 bases from J; bases unmatched to any gene: 5. Germline CDR1 reads MGHRA; CDR2 reads YSYEKL. The CDR3 DNA reads as TGCGCCAGCAGCCAAGACCCAGCGGGGCACTCCTACAATGAGCAGTTCTTC. Amino acids: CASSQDPAGHSYNEQFF.

The chain couples TRBV5-4 to TRBJ1-5; D unclear. The CDR3 spans 13 residues. Trimming removed 0 bases at V and 1 base at J, with 2 bases between. Germline lookup yields CDR1 SGHNT and CDR2 YYREEE (reference sequence). CDR3 nucleotides: TGTGCCAGCAGCTTGGACAGCAATCAGCCCCAGCATTTT. Translated: CASSLDSNQPQHF.

This CDR3 is CASSLDRVTNEKLFF. CDR3 bases: TGTGCCAGCAGCTTGGACAGGGTAACTAATGAAAAACTGTTTTTT. This chain uses TRBV5-4 with TRBJ1-4, with D possibly TRBD1 on 6 matching bases. This CDR3 has 15 amino acids. From germline, CDR1 is SGHNT and CDR2 YYREEE (reference sequence). Trimming removed 0 bases from V and 1 base from J, with 7 bases in between.

The chain carries TRBV5-4 and TRBJ1-2; 7 nucleotides agree with TRBD1. With 5 bases clipped from V and 4 bases from J, the junction kept 8 bases outside the gene matches. The CDR3 is 14 amino acids. CDR1 is SGHNT, CDR2 YYREEE, per germline (reference sequence). The CDR3 DNA sequence: TGTGCCAGCAGATTCCGGGACAGCCTCTATGGCTACACCTTC. It yields the protein CASRFRDSLYGYTF.

The chain is built from TRBV6-1 and TRBJ2-7; the D gene is possibly TRBD1 (5 bases). This CDR3 is built from 13 residues. Germline CDR1 reads MNHNS; CDR2 reads SASEGT. V was pared by 5 bases and J by 2 bases, with 10 bases between. For the CDR3, the DNA is TGTGCCAGCAGTTTAGACAGAGCCTACGAGCAGTACTTC. Amino acids: CASSLDRAYEQYF.

This clone showed up just a few times. The chain links TRBV6-5 to TRBJ1-5; D remains unclear. V shed 2 bases and J shed 4 bases, with 6 bases lying between them. Germline V gene lookup returns CDR1 MNHEY and CDR2 SVGAGI. CDR3 length: 13 residues. CDR3 loop: CASSYAGNQPQHF. CDR3 bases: TGTGCCAGCAGTTACGCGGGAAATCAGCCCCAGCATTTT.

This CDR3 reads CASSPQGQGQDEQFF. For the CDR3, the DNA is TGTGCCAGCTCACCACAAGGACAGGGTCAAGATGAGCAGTTCTTC. This chain uses TRBV18 with TRBJ2-1; 8 bases line up with TRBD1. The CDR3 sequence is 15 residues long. Germline values: CDR1 KGHSH, CDR2 LQKENI. Trimming took 1 base from V and 8 from J; bases not matched to a gene: 7.

In nucleotides, the CDR3 is TGTGCCAGCAGTGACGTTCAGACCAGCTCCTCGCGACCTTTCTTT. The encoded protein is CASSDVQTSSSRPFF. This chain uses TRBV2 with TRBJ1-1; D gene uncertain. Trimming took 3 bases from V and 12 from J, leaving 23 bases between them. The CDR3 runs 15 residues. Germline CDR1 SNHLY, CDR2 FYNNEI.

This clone is a singleton in its sample. The CDR3: CASRGDSEPSYNEQFF. CDR3 DNA: TGCGCCAGCAGGGGGGACAGCGAGCCTTCCTACAATGAGCAGTTCTTC. V is TRBV5-1 and J is TRBJ2-1; 7 bases fit TRBD1. The CDR3 covers 16 residues. Germline assignment: CDR1 SGHRS and CDR2 YFSETQ. J lost 1 base, V lost 5 bases, and 9 bases had no gene match.

This clone has only one observation. The rearrangement links TRBV10-3 to TRBJ2-3; 8 bases align to TRBD1. The germline V gene has CDR1 ENHRY and CDR2 SYGVKD. The CDR3 covers 16 residues. J was trimmed by 4 bases and V by 6 bases; bases with no gene match: 12. CDR3 residues: CAISRPIQGEADTQYF. The CDR3 nucleotides are TGTGCCATCAGCAGGCCCATACAGGGGGAGGCAGATACGCAGTATTTT.

This clone was observed a handful of times. The chain has TRBV7-3 and TRBJ1-1, with TRBD1 matching over 8 bases. Trimming cost V 3 bases and J 4 bases; bases outside gene matches: 1. The CDR3 spans 13 residues. Germline-derived CDR1 and CDR2 are SGHTA and FQGTGA. This CDR3 reads CASSLTGVTEAFF. The CDR3 coding sequence is TGTGCCAGCAGCTTGACAGGGGTCACTGAAGCTTTCTTT.

The V and J genes are TRBV29-1 and TRBJ2-6; D call uncertain. The CDR3 has 13 amino acids. The germline CDR1 and CDR2 sequences are SQVTM and ANQGSEA. Between the trimmed V and J ends, which lost 4 bases and 1 base, there was a span of 5 bases. This CDR3 is CSVASSGANVLTF. The CDR3 DNA reads as TGCAGCGTTGCTAGTTCTGGGGCCAACGTCCTGACTTTC.

The V and J genes are TRBV7-9 and TRBJ2-2, with a weak D call TRBD1 (5 bases). Germline V lookup: CDR1 SEHNR, CDR2 FQNEAQ (reference sequence). Trimming left V 5 bases short and J 1 base short, with 11 bases between. The CDR3 spans 15 residues. The CDR3 coding sequence is TGTGCCAGCAGCCATGCTAGGGGGAACACCGGGGAGCTGTTTTTT. Translation: CASSHARGNTGELFF.

As regards this clone: Mismatch with germline at one junction end may stem from a read error. The chain combines TRBV7-7 with TRBJ2-3; unclear D gene. Looked up from germline, CDR1 is SSHAT and CDR2 is FNYEAQ (reference sequence). This CDR3 is 14 amino acids long. CDR3 DNA: TGTGCTAGCAGCGAGCAGCCTAGCACAGATACGCAGTATTTT. It is translated as CASSEQPSTDTQYF.

The chain is built from TRBV5-8 and TRBJ1-3; maybe TRBD1 (5 bases). V dropped 1 base and J dropped 1 base, with 15 bases sitting between them. This CDR3 is 17 amino acids long. The germline V gene has CDR1 SGHTS and CDR2 YDEGEE. CDR3 protein: CASSLPFGRVSGNTIYF. DNA for the CDR3: TGTGCCAGCAGCTTGCCCTTCGGCAGGGTATCTGGAAACACCATATATTTT.

CDR3: CASSLAWQGFSPLHF. As DNA, the CDR3 is TGTGCCAGCAGCTTGGCGTGGCAGGGTTTTTCACCCCTCCACTTT. The gene calls are TRBV5-8 and TRBJ1-6; D is perhaps TRBD1 (5 bases). The length of the CDR3 is 15 residues. The germline V and J ends were trimmed by 0 bases and 9 bases, with 13 bases remaining between them. The germline CDR1 and CDR2 sequences are SGHTS and YDEGEE.